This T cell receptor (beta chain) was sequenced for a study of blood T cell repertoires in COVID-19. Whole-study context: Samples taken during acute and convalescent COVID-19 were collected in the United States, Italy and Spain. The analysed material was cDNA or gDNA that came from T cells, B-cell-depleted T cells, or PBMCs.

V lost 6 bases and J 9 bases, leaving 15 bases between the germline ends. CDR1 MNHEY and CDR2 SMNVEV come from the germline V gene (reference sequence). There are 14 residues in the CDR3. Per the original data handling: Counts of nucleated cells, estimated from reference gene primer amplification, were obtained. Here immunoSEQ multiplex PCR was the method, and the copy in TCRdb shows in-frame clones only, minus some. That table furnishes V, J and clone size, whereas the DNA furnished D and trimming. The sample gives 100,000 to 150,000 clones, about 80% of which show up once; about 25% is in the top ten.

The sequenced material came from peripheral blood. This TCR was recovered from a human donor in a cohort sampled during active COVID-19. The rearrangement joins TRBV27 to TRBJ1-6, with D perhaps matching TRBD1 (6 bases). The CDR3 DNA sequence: TGTGCCAGCAGCCACGGACAGTTACGTTCACCCCTCCACTTT. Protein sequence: CASSHGQLRSPLHF.